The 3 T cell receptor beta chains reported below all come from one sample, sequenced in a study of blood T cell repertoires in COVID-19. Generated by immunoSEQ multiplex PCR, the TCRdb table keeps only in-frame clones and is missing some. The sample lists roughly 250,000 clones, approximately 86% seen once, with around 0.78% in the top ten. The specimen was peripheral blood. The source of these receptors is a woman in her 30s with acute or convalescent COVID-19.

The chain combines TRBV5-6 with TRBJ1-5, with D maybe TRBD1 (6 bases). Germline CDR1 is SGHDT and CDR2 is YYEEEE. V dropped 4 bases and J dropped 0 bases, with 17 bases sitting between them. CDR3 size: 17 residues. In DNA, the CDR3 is TGTGCCAGCAGCACCGGACAGTTTGAGTTTAGCAATCAGCCCCAGCATTTT. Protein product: CASSTGQFEFSNQPQHF.

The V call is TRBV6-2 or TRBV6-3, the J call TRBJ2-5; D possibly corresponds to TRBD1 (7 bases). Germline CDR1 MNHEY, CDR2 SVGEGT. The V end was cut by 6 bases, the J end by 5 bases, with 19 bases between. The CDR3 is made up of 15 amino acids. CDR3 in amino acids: CASSRGTFRGETQYF. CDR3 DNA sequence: TGTGCCAGCAGCCGCGGGACATTCAGGGGGGAGACCCAGTACTTC.

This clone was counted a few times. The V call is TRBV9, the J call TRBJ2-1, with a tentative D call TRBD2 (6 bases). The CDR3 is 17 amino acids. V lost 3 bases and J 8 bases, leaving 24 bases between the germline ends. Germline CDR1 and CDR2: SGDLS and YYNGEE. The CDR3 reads CASSARLTSYTIYEQFF. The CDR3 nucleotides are TGTGCCAGCAGCGCCCGACTCACTAGCTACACGATATATGAGCAGTTCTTC. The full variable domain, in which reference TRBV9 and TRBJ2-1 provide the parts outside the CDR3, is DSGVTQTPKHLITATGQRVTLRCSPRSGDLSVYWYQQSLDQGLQFLIQYYNGEERAKGNILERFSAQQFPDLHSELNLSSLELGDSALYFCASSARLTSYTIYEQFFGPGTRLTVL.